This T cell receptor (beta chain) was found in a study of neurological immune-mediated disorders. 5'RACE generated cDNA with 10-nucleotide random UMIs. TCRdb reprocessed the 5' RACE reads via MiXCR and lists one record per CDR3 protein. The sample consists of 60,000 or so distinct CDR3 sequences, over 9.5% of them appearing once. At least ten counts were recorded for this clonotype. Volunteers from a blood bank in Maryland, USA, constituted the healthy controls. Where libraries were unsorted, they were derived from 2 million PBMCs stored at -80 degrees C. This receptor was identified in a man between 60 and 75 years old in good health. Input material: PBMCs.

CDR3: CASSQTGGGSYEQYF. The CDR3 DNA sequence: TGTGCCAGCAGCCAAACAGGGGGCGGCTCCTACGAGCAGTACTTC. This rearrangement joins TRBV27 to TRBJ2-7; TRBD1 matches 9 bases. CDR1 and CDR2 from the germline V gene are MNHEY and SMNVEV (reference sequence). This CDR3 region has 15 residues. V shed 6 bases and J 0 bases; nucleotides not matched to a gene: 6.